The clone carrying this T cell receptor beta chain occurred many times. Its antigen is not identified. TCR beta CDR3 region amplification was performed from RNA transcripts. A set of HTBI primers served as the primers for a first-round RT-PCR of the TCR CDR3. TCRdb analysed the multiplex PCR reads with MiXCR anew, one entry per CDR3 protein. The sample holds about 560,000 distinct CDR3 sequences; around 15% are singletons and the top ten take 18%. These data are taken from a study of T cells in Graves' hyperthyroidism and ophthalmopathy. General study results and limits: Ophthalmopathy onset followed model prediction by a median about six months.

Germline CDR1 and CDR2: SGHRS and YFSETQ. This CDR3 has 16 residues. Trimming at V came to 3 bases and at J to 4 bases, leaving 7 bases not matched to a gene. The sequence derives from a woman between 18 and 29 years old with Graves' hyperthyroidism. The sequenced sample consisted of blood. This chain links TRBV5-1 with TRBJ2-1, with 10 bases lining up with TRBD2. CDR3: CASSSLAGGLYNEQFF. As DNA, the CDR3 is TGCGCCAGCAGCTCATTAGCGGGAGGCTTATACAATGAGCAGTTCTTC.